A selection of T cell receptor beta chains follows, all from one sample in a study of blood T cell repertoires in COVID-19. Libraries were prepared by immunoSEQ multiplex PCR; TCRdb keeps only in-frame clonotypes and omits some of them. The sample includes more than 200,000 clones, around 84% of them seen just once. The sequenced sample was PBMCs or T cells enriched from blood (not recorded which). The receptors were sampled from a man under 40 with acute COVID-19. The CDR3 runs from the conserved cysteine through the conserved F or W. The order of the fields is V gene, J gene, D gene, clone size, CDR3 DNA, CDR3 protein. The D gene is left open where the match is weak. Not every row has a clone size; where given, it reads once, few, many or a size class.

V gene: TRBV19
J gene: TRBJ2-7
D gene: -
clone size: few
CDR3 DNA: TGTGCCAGTAGTATCGGTGGAACGGGCTCCTACGAGCAGTACTTC
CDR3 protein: CASSIGGTGSYEQYF

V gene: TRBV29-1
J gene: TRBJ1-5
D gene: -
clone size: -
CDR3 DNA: TGCAGCGTTGGAGGGGGTAGCAATCAGCCCCAGCATTTT
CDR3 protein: CSVGGGSNQPQHF

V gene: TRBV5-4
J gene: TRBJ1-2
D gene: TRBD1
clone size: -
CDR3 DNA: TGTGCCAGCAGCGGGTGGCAGGGGGATGGCTACACCTTC
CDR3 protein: CASSGWQGDGYTF

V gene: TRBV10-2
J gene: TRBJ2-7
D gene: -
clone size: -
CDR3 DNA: TGCGCCACCAGTAACCACGGGAAGGTGTACTCCTACGAGCAGTACTTC
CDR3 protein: CATSNHGKVYSYEQYF

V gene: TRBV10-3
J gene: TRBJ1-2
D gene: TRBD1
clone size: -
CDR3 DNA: TGTGCCACCATCCCTCCGGGGACAGCCGACTACACCTTC
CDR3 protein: CATIPPGTADYTF

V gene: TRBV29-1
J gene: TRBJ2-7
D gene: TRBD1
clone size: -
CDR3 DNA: TGCAGCGTTTACCGGGACAGGGCAGAGAAGTACTACGAGCAGTACTTC
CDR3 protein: CSVYRDRAEKYYEQYF

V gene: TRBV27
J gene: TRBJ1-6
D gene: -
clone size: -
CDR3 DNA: TGTGCCAGCAGCTCGGGTCTTTCACCCCTCCACTTT
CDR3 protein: CASSSGLSPLHF

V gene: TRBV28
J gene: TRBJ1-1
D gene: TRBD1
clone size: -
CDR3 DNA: TGTGCCAGCAGGACGGGACAGATGAACACTGAAGCTTTCTTT
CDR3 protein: CASRTGQMNTEAFF

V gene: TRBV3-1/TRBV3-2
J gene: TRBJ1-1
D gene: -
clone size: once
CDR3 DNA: TGTGCCAGCAGCCAAGCTGGGGCGGTGAACACTGAAGCTTTCTTT
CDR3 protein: CASSQAGAVNTEAFF

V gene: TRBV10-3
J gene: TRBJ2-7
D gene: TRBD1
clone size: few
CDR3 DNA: TGTGCCATCAGTGAGGACAGGGGAAGCCCCTACGAGCAGTACTTC
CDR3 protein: CAISEDRGSPYEQYF

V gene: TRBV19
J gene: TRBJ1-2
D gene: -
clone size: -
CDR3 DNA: TGTGCCAGTAGTATACCCGAATTGGCCCGAGGTGGCTACACCTTC
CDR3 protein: CASSIPELARGGYTF

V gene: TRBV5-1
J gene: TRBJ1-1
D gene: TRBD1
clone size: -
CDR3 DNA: TGCGCCAGCAGCTTGGTAGGAGGGGGCGTCGTGAACACTGAAGCTTTCTTT
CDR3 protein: CASSLVGGGVVNTEAFF

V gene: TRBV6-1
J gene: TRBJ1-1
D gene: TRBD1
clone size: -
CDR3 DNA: TGTGCCAGCAGTGAATACAGGGGGCACACTGAAGCTTTCTTT
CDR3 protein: CASSEYRGHTEAFF

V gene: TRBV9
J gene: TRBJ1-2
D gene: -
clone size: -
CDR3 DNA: TGTGCCAGCAGCTCCGGGGAGTCGATCTATGGCTACACCTTC
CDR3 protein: CASSSGESIYGYTF

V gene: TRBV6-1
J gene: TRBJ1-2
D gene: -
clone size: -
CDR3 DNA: TGTGCCAGCAGTGAATTCAAAAACAGGAGCGGCTACACCTTC
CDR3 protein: CASSEFKNRSGYTF

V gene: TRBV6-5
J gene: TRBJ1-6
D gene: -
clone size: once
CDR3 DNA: TGTGCCAGCAGTCTCTCGGGACTTAGTAATTCACCCCTCCACTTT
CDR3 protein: CASSLSGLSNSPLHF

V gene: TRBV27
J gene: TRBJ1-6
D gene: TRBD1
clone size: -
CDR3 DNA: TGTGCCAGCAGTAAGGGGGCAATTTCACCCCTCCACTTT
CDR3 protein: CASSKGAISPLHF

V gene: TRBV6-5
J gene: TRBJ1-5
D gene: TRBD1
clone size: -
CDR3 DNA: TGTGCCAGCAGGGACAGGGGGAATCAGCCCCAGCATTTT
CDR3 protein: CASRDRGNQPQHF

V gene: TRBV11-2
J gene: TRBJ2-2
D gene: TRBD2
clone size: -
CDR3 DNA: TGTGCCAGCAGCTTAGGAGCGGGGTACACCGGGGAGCTGTTTTTT
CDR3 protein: CASSLGAGYTGELFF

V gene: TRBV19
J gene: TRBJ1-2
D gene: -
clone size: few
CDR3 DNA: TGTGCCAGTGAGGGGGTTAACTATGGCTACACCTTC
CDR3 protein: CASEGVNYGYTF